These 30 T cell receptor beta chains originate from one sample sequenced in a study of Ad26.COV2.S vaccination and SARS-CoV-2 variants. Specified treatment: some 19 received Ad26.COV2.S at low or high dose, single or two shots; 5 received placebo; per-sample allocation not given. Samples were taken on day 63 after the first vaccine or placebo injection. Assay: immunoSEQ multiplex PCR; the TCRdb copy retains only in-frame clones and omits some. The table records 430,000 or so clones, roughly nine tenths of them present only once. Material: peripheral blood, obtained in a trial of Ad26.COV2.S vaccine versus placebo. These receptors came from a person between 18 and 65 years old who received the Ad26.COV2.S COVID-19 vaccine or a placebo.

The rearrangement joins TRBV2 to TRBJ1-1; unclear D gene. The CDR3 is made up of 11 amino acids. The germline V and J ends were trimmed by 6 bases and 1 base, with 3 bases remaining between them. Germline lookup yields CDR1 SNHLY and CDR2 FYNNEI. CDR3 amino acids: CASRQNTEAFF. The CDR3 region has the DNA TGTGCCAGCAGACAGAACACTGAAGCTTTCTTT.

Concerning this clone itself: Within the sample, other DNA sequences also encode this same CDR3. This rearrangement joins TRBV7-2 to TRBJ1-5; TRBD1 agrees at 7 bases. Germline values: CDR1 SGHTA, CDR2 FQGNSA. The CDR3 extends over 14 amino acids. The ends lost 5 bases at V and 1 base at J; junction bases unmatched: 2. As DNA, the CDR3 is TGTGCCAGCAGCCCGGACAGGAGCAATCAGCCCCAGCATTTT. It translates to CASSPDRSNQPQHF.

This clone appeared once. The chain joins TRBV11-2 to TRBJ1-1, with D hard to call. Looked up from germline, CDR1 is SGHAT and CDR2 is FQNNGV. This CDR3 spans 14 amino acids. The V and J ends lost 5 bases and 4 bases respectively, with 14 bases between them. As DNA, the CDR3 is TGTGCCAGCAGCCCAAATAGGGAGGGCACTGAAGCTTTCTTT. This gives the protein CASSPNREGTEAFF.

This clone showed up just a few times. The V gene is TRBV6-5, the J gene TRBJ1-1; TRBD1 might be the D (5 bases). Germline CDR1 MNHEY, CDR2 SVGAGI. This CDR3 has 13 residues. V lost 5 bases and J lost 8, with 15 bases in between. DNA of the CDR3: TGTGCCAGCAGTACCCAACCAGGGTTCGAAGCTTTCTTT. This translates into CASSTQPGFEAFF.

The rearrangement joins TRBV10-3 to TRBJ1-2, with no clear D. This CDR3 is built from 13 residues. The germline V gene has CDR1 ENHRY and CDR2 SYGVKD. V gave up 4 bases and J gave up 6 bases, with 12 bases separating them. In DNA form, the CDR3 reads TGTGCCATCAGTGTGGAGGGCTCTAATGGCTACACCTTC. It specifies CAISVEGSNGYTF.

For the CDR3, the DNA is TGTGCCAGCAGTTCCCCAGACAGGGCTACCGACGAGCAGTACTTC. The encoded protein is CASSSPDRATDEQYF. J is TRBJ2-7 and V is TRBV28, with 7 bases lining up with TRBD1. V lost 4 bases to trimming and J lost 5 bases; unmatched junction nucleotides: 11. The germline CDR1 and CDR2 sequences are MDHEN and SYDVKM. This CDR3 has 15 residues.

The chain employs TRBV28 and TRBJ1-2; D perhaps matches TRBD1 (6 bases). In germline, CDR1 is MDHEN, CDR2 SYDVKM. The V and J ends lost 7 bases and 3 bases respectively, with 18 bases between them. The CDR3 is 15 amino acids. This CDR3 is CASTARGLADYGYTF. In nucleotides, the CDR3 is TGTGCCAGCACGGCCCGGGGGCTTGCTGACTATGGCTACACCTTC.

The genes are TRBV9 and TRBJ1-1, with D possibly TRBD1 on 6 matching bases. Per germline, CDR1 SGDLS and CDR2 YYNGEE. V was clipped by 2 bases and J by 3 bases, with 11 bases between them. CDR3 length equals 14 residues. CDR3 nucleotides: TGTGCCAGCAGCGTGGGGGCGTGGGACACTGAAGCTTTCTTT. This encodes CASSVGAWDTEAFF.

This clone was observed once. The chain is built from TRBV2 and TRBJ2-4, with a tentative D call TRBD1 (5 bases). The V end lost 10 bases, the J end lost 1 base, and 17 bases lay between the germline ends. The CDR3 has 15 residues. Germline V lookup: CDR1 SNHLY, CDR2 FYNNEI. CDR3 loop: CATLVQALAKNIQYF. The CDR3 coding sequence is TGTGCCACCCTGGTACAGGCCTTGGCCAAAAACATTCAGTACTTC.

The chain combines TRBV6-6 with TRBJ1-2; D not certain. V lost 5 bases to trimming and J lost 5 bases, with 24 bases between them. In germline, CDR1 is MNHNY, CDR2 SVGAGI (reference sequence). The CDR3 loop spans 17 amino acids. CDR3 sequence (DNA): TGTGCCAGCAGTCCCCTCCCCCCCGGGCGAGGTTGGTATGGCTACACCTTC. Its protein product is CASSPLPPGRGWYGYTF.

V is TRBV27 and J is TRBJ2-7; TRBD1 agrees at 7 bases. This CDR3 region has 15 residues. V trimming: 3 bases; J trimming: 3 bases; junction bases outside the gene matches: 8. The V gene's germline CDR1 is MNHEY and CDR2 SMNVEV (reference sequence). The CDR3 here is CASSLTGSARYEQYV. CDR3 nucleotide sequence: TGTGCCAGCAGTTTGACAGGGAGTGCGCGCTACGAGCAGTACGTC.

The J gene is TRBJ2-7, the V gene TRBV5-6; possibly TRBD2 for D (6 bases). Trimming cost V 6 bases and J 4 bases, with 17 bases left between them. The CDR3 runs to 14 residues. CDR1 SGHDT and CDR2 YYEEEE come from the germline V gene. The CDR3 nucleotides are TGTGCCAGCACCCCGGGACTGAGCTATTACGAGCAGTACTTC. It translates to CASTPGLSYYEQYF. Drawing the rest from reference TRBV5-6 and TRBJ2-7, the complete variable domain is DAGVTQSPTHLIKTRGQQVTLRCSPKSGHDTVSWYQQALGQGPQFIFQYYEEEERQRGNFPDRFSGHQFPNYSSELNVNALLLGDSALYLCASTPGLSYYEQYFGPGTRLTVT.

This clone was observed once. The J gene is TRBJ2-6, the V gene TRBV2, with TRBD2 as a possible D gene (5 bases). Looked up from germline, CDR1 is SNHLY and CDR2 is FYNNEI. V shed 4 bases and J shed 4 bases, with 20 bases lying between them. This CDR3 is 18 amino acids long. The CDR3 nucleotides are TGTGCCAGCAGTGTCTCCCGGGGTACCCCCACCGGGGCCAACGTCCTGACTTTC. It specifies CASSVSRGTPTGANVLTF. The full variable domain, its missing parts supplied by reference TRBV2 and TRBJ2-6, is EPEVTQTPSHQVTQMGQEVILRCVPISNHLYFYWYRQILGQKVEFLVSFYNNEISEKSEIFDDQFSVERPDGSNFTLKIRSTKLEDSAMYFCASSVSRGTPTGANVLTFGAGSRLTVL.

This rearrangement joins TRBV6-6 to TRBJ2-1, with D possibly being TRBD2 (6 bases). Germline-derived CDR1 and CDR2 are MNHNY and SVGAGI (reference sequence). Trimming left V 6 bases short and J 10 bases short, with 13 bases between. The CDR3 totals 12 residues. CDR3 sequence: CASRTIRGEQFF. The CDR3 region has the DNA TGTGCCAGCAGGACTATTCGGGGGGAGCAGTTCTTC.

The chain recombines TRBV27 with TRBJ2-5; D assignment may be TRBD1 or TRBD2 (7 bases each). CDR3 size: 15 residues. Germline V gene sequence: CDR1 MNHEY, CDR2 SMNVEV (reference sequence). Trimming took 5 bases from V and 4 from J, leaving 17 bases between them. The CDR3 nucleotides are TGTGCCAGCAGTCGTAGACAGGGAGGGGGAGAGACCCAGTACTTC. This translates into CASSRRQGGGETQYF.

The V and J genes are TRBV5-1 and TRBJ1-3, with D uncertain. V was trimmed by 4 bases and J by 0 bases, leaving 8 bases between them. The germline V gene encodes CDR1 SGHRS and CDR2 YFSETQ. CDR3 size: 14 residues. The CDR3 is CASSPPGSGNTIYF. As DNA, the CDR3 is TGCGCCAGCAGCCCCCCGGGCTCTGGAAACACCATATATTTT.

This rearrangement joins TRBV6-5 to TRBJ2-5; 11 bases map to TRBD2. The germline V gene encodes CDR1 MNHEY and CDR2 SVGAGI. This CDR3 has 13 residues. Losses at the gene ends were 8 bases for V and 10 bases for J; bases not matched to a gene: 9. This CDR3 reads CASGGTSGGHQYF. The CDR3 nucleotides read TGTGCCAGCGGGGGAACTAGCGGGGGTCACCAGTACTTC.

The chain carries TRBV5-4 and TRBJ2-5; 14 nucleotides match TRBD2. V was pared by 3 bases and J by 5 bases, with 3 bases of the junction left unmatched. The CDR3 extends over 15 amino acids. The germline CDR1 and CDR2 sequences are SGHNT and YYREEE (reference sequence). The CDR3 loop reads CASSSGLAGGETQYF. In DNA form, the CDR3 reads TGTGCCAGCAGCTCTGGACTAGCGGGGGGCGAGACCCAGTACTTC.

The V call is TRBV9, the J call TRBJ1-2; D gene uncertain. This CDR3 region has 15 residues. V was clipped by 0 bases and J by 0 bases, with 9 bases between them. Looked up from germline, CDR1 is SGDLS and CDR2 is YYNGEE. For the CDR3, the DNA is TGTGCCAGCAGCGTAGGTAGCAGTTCTAACTATGGCTACACCTTC. This codes for CASSVGSSSNYGYTF. Filled out from reference TRBV9 and TRBJ1-2, the complete variable domain reads DSGVTQTPKHLITATGQRVTLRCSPRSGDLSVYWYQQSLDQGLQFLIQYYNGEERAKGNILERFSAQQFPDLHSELNLSSLELGDSALYFCASSVGSSSNYGYTFGSGTRLTVV.

The V gene is TRBV11-3, the J gene TRBJ1-1; D not certain. The CDR3 consists of 13 residues. Germline V gene lookup returns CDR1 SGHNT and CDR2 YENEEA. V shed 0 bases and J shed 1 base, with 3 bases lying between them. As DNA, the CDR3 is TGTGCCAGCAGCTTAGACCAGAACACTGAAGCTTTCTTT. Amino acid sequence: CASSLDQNTEAFF.

The V and J genes are TRBV6-5 and TRBJ2-7, with a weak D call TRBD1 (6 bases). V dropped 2 bases and J dropped 3 bases, with 14 bases sitting between them. Germline V gene data show CDR1 as MNHEY and CDR2 as SVGAGI. This CDR3 spans 15 amino acids. The CDR3 loop reads CASSYTQGKGYEQYF. CDR3 bases: TGTGCCAGCAGTTACACCCAGGGGAAGGGCTACGAGCAGTACTTC.

The chain carries TRBV19 and TRBJ1-6, with D tentatively TRBD1 (5 bases). CDR1 is LNHDA, CDR2 SQIVND, per germline (reference sequence). There are 14 residues in the CDR3. V dropped 10 bases and J dropped 3 bases, with 13 bases sitting between them. Here the CDR3 reads CAIRSDSYNSPLHF. CDR3 DNA sequence: TGTGCCATTAGGAGTGACAGCTATAATTCACCCCTCCACTTT. Full variable domain (outside the CDR3, taken from reference TRBV19 and TRBJ1-6): DGGITQSPKYLFRKEGQNVTLSCEQNLNHDAMYWYRQDPGQGLRLIYYSQIVNDFQKGDIAEGYSVSREKKESFPLTVTSAQKNPTAFYLCAIRSDSYNSPLHFGNGTRLTVT.

The gene calls are TRBV27 and TRBJ1-1, with 8 bases aligning to TRBD1. The V gene end was trimmed by 3 bases and the J gene end by 2 bases; junction bases not matched to a gene: 5. The CDR3 is made up of 15 amino acids. The germline V gene encodes CDR1 MNHEY and CDR2 SMNVEV (reference sequence). CDR3 DNA: TGTGCCAGCAGTTTTAACAGGGGGATTAACACTGAAGCTTTCTTT. Its protein product is CASSFNRGINTEAFF.

The chain combines TRBV7-9 with TRBJ2-1; no firm D call. The V and J ends lost 1 base and 2 bases respectively, with 6 bases between them. In germline, CDR1 is SEHNR, CDR2 FQNEAQ (reference sequence). The CDR3 spans 14 residues. The CDR3 spells CASSLGSAYNEQFF. The CDR3 bases are TGTGCCAGCAGCTTAGGTTCAGCCTACAATGAGCAGTTCTTC.

The rearrangement uses TRBV5-4 and TRBJ2-3; 11 bases agree with TRBD2. V was clipped by 2 bases and J by 7 bases; unmatched bases: 3. The CDR3 contains 14 residues. Germline V gene data show CDR1 as SGHNT and CDR2 as YYREEE (reference sequence). CDR3 DNA: TGTGCCAGCAGCTTTAGCGGGAGGGTAAATACGCAGTATTTT. It encodes CASSFSGRVNTQYF.

This clone appeared a few times. This chain uses TRBV4-2 with TRBJ1-1, with D tentatively TRBD1 (5 bases). Trimming stripped 2 bases from V and 0 bases from J, with 10 bases between. Germline V gives CDR1 LGHNA, CDR2 YNFKEQ. CDR3 length: 15 residues. The CDR3 DNA follows: TGTGCCAGCAGCCAAAACAGGCAGGTGAACACTGAAGCTTTCTTT. It codes for CASSQNRQVNTEAFF.

V and J are TRBV11-3 and TRBJ1-4; no clear D gene. The CDR3 contains 15 residues. Germline V gene sequence: CDR1 SGHNT, CDR2 YENEEA. V lost 5 bases and J 6 bases, leaving 16 bases between the germline ends. In DNA, the CDR3 is TGTGCCAGCAGCCCCCGGGGTTATATGGATGAAAAACTGTTTTTT. Translating it yields CASSPRGYMDEKLFF.

This chain uses TRBV5-1 with TRBJ2-5; 9 nucleotides line up with TRBD2. V shed 3 bases and J 2 bases; nucleotides not matched to a gene: 8. CDR3 length: 16 residues. CDR1 SGHRS and CDR2 YFSETQ come from the germline V gene. This chain's CDR3 is CASSSGLAEGQETQYF. The CDR3 nucleotides read TGCGCCAGCAGCTCGGGACTAGCAGAGGGACAAGAGACCCAGTACTTC. Full variable domain (remainder filled in from reference TRBV5-1 and TRBJ2-5): KAGVTQTPRYLIKTRGQQVTLSCSPISGHRSVSWYQQTPGQGLQFLFEYFSETQRNKGNFPGRFSGRQFSNSRSEMNVSTLELGDSALYLCASSSGLAEGQETQYFGPGTRLLVL.

The V and J genes are TRBV5-1 and TRBJ1-3; D call uncertain. CDR1 is SGHRS, CDR2 YFSETQ, per germline. With 0 bases removed from V and 0 bases from J, the gap between germline ends came to 4 bases. CDR3 length: 14 residues. This chain's CDR3 is CASSLEVSGNTIYF. The DNA for the CDR3 is TGCGCCAGCAGCTTGGAAGTCTCTGGAAACACCATATATTTT.

J is TRBJ2-1 and V is TRBV4-2; 9 nucleotides line up with TRBD1. V shed 5 bases, J shed 5 bases, and the junction held 7 bases outside the gene matches. The CDR3 spans 15 residues. Germline CDR1 is LGHNA and CDR2 is YNFKEQ. The CDR3: CASSLRDREDNEQFF. The CDR3 DNA is TGTGCCAGCAGCTTACGGGACAGGGAAGACAATGAGCAGTTCTTC.